This record covers a single T cell receptor beta chain. What it recognizes is unknown. Trimming removed 1 base at V and 4 bases at J, with 5 bases between. This CDR3 has 13 amino acids. The germline gives CDR1 SGDLS, CDR2 YYNGEE. The data belong to a study of T-cell memory formation after mild COVID-19. As for the study in general: Clustering of TCRs was largely donor specific. Study results and caveats: Contracting CD8+ clones were enriched in EMRA, CD4+ mainly in CM and EM.

Each CDR3 protein gets one entry after TCRdb re-called the 5' RACE reads with MiXCR. Of around 120,000 distinct CDR3 sequences in the sample, 15% to 20% were seen once. The sequence derives from an adult woman who had mild COVID-19 (a few samples of this study predate the infection). Cell type and time point are not known. V gene TRBV9 combines with J gene TRBJ2-2; D is uncertain. Specimen: PBMCs or a T cell subset sorted from them (not recorded which). This CDR3 is CASSVLVTGELFF. In DNA form, the CDR3 reads TGTGCCAGCAGCGTACTGGTCACCGGGGAGCTGTTTTTT. The variable domain in full, with the rest retrieved from reference TRBV9 and TRBJ2-2, is DSGVTQTPKHLITATGQRVTLRCSPRSGDLSVYWYQQSLDQGLQFLIQYYNGEERAKGNILERFSAQQFPDLHSELNLSSLELGDSALYFCASSVLVTGELFFGEGSRLTVL.